Below, 28 T cell receptor beta chains from the same sample are listed, as sequenced in a study of response to subunit inactivated influenza vaccine. Via MiXCR, TCRdb re-called the RT-PCR reads, giving one row per CDR3 protein. The sample comprises 750,000 to 850,000 distinct CDR3 sequences, about a fifth of which are singletons, and roughly 10% rests with the top ten. The starting material was PBMCs from blood, obtained approximately 5 days after vaccination. The receptors stem from a middle-aged man who received an inactivated influenza vaccine.

This CDR3 reads CASSSGTPFSYEQYF. DNA of the CDR3: TGTGCCAGCAGCTCTGGGACACCCTTTTCCTACGAGCAGTACTTC. The rearrangement joins TRBV13 to TRBJ2-7, with D possibly being TRBD1 (6 bases). The germline V gene encodes CDR1 PRHDT and CDR2 FYEKMQ (reference sequence). This CDR3 region has 15 residues. Between the trimmed V and J ends, which lost 4 bases and 1 base, there was a span of 14 bases.

This clonotype appeared a few times. The rearrangement links TRBV5-4 to TRBJ2-1, with D possibly matching TRBD1 (5 bases). In germline, CDR1 is SGHNT, CDR2 YYREEE (reference sequence). This CDR3 region has 15 residues. Trimming pared 1 base from V and 8 bases from J, leaving 16 bases between. The CDR3 DNA sequence: TGTGCCAGCAGCTTGTTTCAGGGTAAAGAGGATGAGCAGTTCTTC. Translation gives CASSLFQGKEDEQFF.

This clonotype has at least ten counts. The V gene is TRBV5-1, the J gene TRBJ2-3, with TRBD2 identical over 11 bases. The CDR3 is 17 amino acids. The germline V gene encodes CDR1 SGHRS and CDR2 YFSETQ. The trim removed 3 bases at V and 1 base at J, leaving 7 bases unmatched. CDR3 in amino acids: CASSSRLAGTGTDTQYF. The DNA of the CDR3 is TGCGCCAGCAGCTCCCGACTAGCGGGGACCGGCACAGATACGCAGTATTTT.

The chain uses TRBV15 and TRBJ2-7, with D possibly being TRBD1 (6 bases). Per germline, CDR1 LNHNV and CDR2 YYDKDF (reference sequence). The CDR3 runs 13 residues. Trimming left V 5 bases short and J 3 bases short, with 11 bases between. In DNA form, the CDR3 reads TGTGCCACCAGCCGGGACAAGAACTACGAGCAGTACTTC. Translated, it gives CATSRDKNYEQYF.

This clonotype turned up a few times. This chain uses TRBV5-5 with TRBJ1-1, with D hard to call. The CDR3 contains 14 residues. Deletions cut 0 bases from V and 4 bases from J, with 10 bases between. In germline, CDR1 is SGHKS, CDR2 YYEKEE (reference sequence). The CDR3 bases are TGTGCCAGCAGCTTGGGGCGGAGTGGCACTGAAGCTTTCTTT. Translating gives CASSLGRSGTEAFF.

This clonotype was detected a few times. This chain uses TRBV20-1 with TRBJ1-5; TRBD1 matches at 8 bases. V lost 3 bases, J lost 1 base, and 5 bases stayed unmatched. The CDR3 consists of 15 residues. Germline CDR1 reads DFQATT; CDR2 reads SNEGSKA (reference sequence). CDR3 in DNA: TGCAGTGCTAGTCGGACAGGGTTGAGCAATCAGCCCCAGCATTTT. This sequence encodes CSASRTGLSNQPQHF.

The V and J genes are TRBV20-1 and TRBJ2-4; the D gene is possibly TRBD2 (5 bases). V gave up 5 bases and J gave up 1 base, with 12 bases separating them. Germline assignment: CDR1 DFQATT and CDR2 SNEGSKA (reference sequence). The CDR3 totals 14 residues. CDR3 residues: CSAYRTGAKNIQYF. The CDR3 region has the DNA TGCAGTGCTTACCGGACTGGGGCCAAAAACATTCAGTACTTC.

This chain uses TRBV11-2 with TRBJ2-7, with 12 bases matching TRBD1. Germline CDR1 is SGHAT and CDR2 is FQNNGV. Trimming took 1 base from V and 3 from J; bases not matched to a gene: 10. The CDR3 is 18 amino acids. CDR3 region: CASSLVHRDRGQIYEQYF. CDR3 bases: TGTGCCAGCAGCTTAGTTCATAGGGACAGGGGGCAAATCTACGAGCAGTACTTC.

The chain combines TRBV5-1 with TRBJ2-2, with 9 positions matching TRBD1. Germline CDR1 reads SGHRS; CDR2 reads YFSETQ. The J segment lost 5 bases and the V segment lost 4 bases, leaving 6 bases of the junction unmatched. CDR3 length: 15 residues. The CDR3 DNA reads TGCGCCAGCAGCCCCGGGACAGGGAGTACCGGGGAGCTGTTTTTT. Translating gives CASSPGTGSTGELFF.

This clonotype was counted between two and nine times. V is TRBV7-2 and J is TRBJ1-5; D possibly corresponds to TRBD1 (6 bases). CDR1 SGHTA and CDR2 FQGNSA come from the germline V gene. The CDR3 totals 14 residues. V was pared by 8 bases and J by 0 bases, with 11 bases between. The CDR3 sequence is CASREGGSNQPQHF. In DNA form, the CDR3 reads TGTGCCAGCCGGGAGGGGGGTAGCAATCAGCCCCAGCATTTT.

The chain carries TRBV10-3 and TRBJ1-2; D uncertain. The CDR3 is 14 amino acids. CDR1 ENHRY and CDR2 SYGVKD come from the germline V gene. The germline V and J ends were trimmed by 6 bases and 6 bases, with 17 bases remaining between them. As DNA, the CDR3 is TGTGCCATCAGCCCTGCGGAGACCTCAAATGGCTACACCTTC. Residues: CAISPAETSNGYTF.

The rearrangement joins TRBV2 to TRBJ1-5; possible D gene TRBD1, 6 bases. Germline loops: CDR1 SNHLY, CDR2 FYNNEI. The CDR3 runs 16 residues. With 2 bases removed from V and 6 bases from J, the gap between germline ends came to 17 bases. CDR3 sequence reads: CASSEPRGGAGQPQHF. The DNA for the CDR3 is TGTGCCAGCAGTGAACCCCGTGGGGGCGCAGGTCAGCCCCAGCATTTT.

The chain couples TRBV5-1 to TRBJ2-5; D is possibly TRBD2 (6 bases). The CDR3 sequence is 14 residues long. The germline gives CDR1 SGHRS, CDR2 YFSETQ. Trimming shortened V by 4 bases and J by 4 bases, and 14 bases separated the two germline ends. The CDR3 coding sequence is TGCGCCAGCAGCCAACGGGGGACCCGAGAGACCCAGTACTTC. This encodes CASSQRGTRETQYF.

This clonotype was seen a handful of times. The chain joins TRBV10-3 to TRBJ1-5; 7 nucleotides line up with TRBD1. The CDR3 runs 15 residues. V was pared by 7 bases and J by 5 bases, with 11 bases of the junction left unmatched. The germline V gene has CDR1 ENHRY and CDR2 SYGVKD. The DNA of the CDR3 is TGTGCCATCAAAGCGGGAACAGGGGCAGATCAGCCCCAGCATTTT. This sequence encodes CAIKAGTGADQPQHF.

As concerns this clonotype: One junction end does not reproduce the germline sequence, and a read error may be involved. This chain joins TRBV12-3 or TRBV12-4 and TRBJ2-1; D is uncertain. The CDR3 loop spans 14 amino acids. The CDR3 sequence is CASTLVPRNNEQFF. In DNA form, the CDR3 reads TGTGCCAGCACTTTAGTGCCCAGAAACAATGAGCAGTTCTTC.

The chain joins TRBV18 to TRBJ2-5, with D possibly being TRBD2 (5 bases). V was pared by 3 bases and J by 4 bases, with 12 bases between. This CDR3 has 14 residues. In germline, CDR1 is KGHSH, CDR2 LQKENI. This CDR3 reads CASSPTQSGETQYF. The CDR3 bases are TGTGCCAGCTCACCTACGCAGAGCGGAGAGACCCAGTACTTC.

The rearrangement uses TRBV20-1 and TRBJ2-2; possibly TRBD1 or TRBD2 for D (5 bases each). Germline assignment: CDR1 DFQATT and CDR2 SNEGSKA (reference sequence). The CDR3 length is 13 residues. Trimming took 1 base from V and 6 from J, leaving 9 bases between them. The CDR3 DNA reads as TGCAGTGCTAGAGTATTGGGGGCCGGGGAGCTGTTTTTT. Protein: CSARVLGAGELFF.

This clonotype was detected ten times or more. The gene calls are TRBV7-2 and TRBJ1-4, with 8 bases fitting TRBD1. V gave up 0 bases and J gave up 7 bases; unmatched junction bases: 4. Germline lookup yields CDR1 SGHTA and CDR2 FQGNSA. This CDR3 contains 15 residues. CDR3: CASSLAGQASEKLFF. The CDR3 bases are TGTGCCAGCAGCTTAGCGGGACAGGCAAGTGAAAAACTGTTTTTT.

This clonotype was counted only a few times. The rearrangement joins TRBV5-6 to TRBJ2-5; 13 bases match TRBD2. Germline CDR1 SGHDT, CDR2 YYEEEE. The CDR3 length is 16 residues. Losses at the gene ends were 4 bases for V and 4 bases for J; bases not matched to a gene: 7. CDR3 DNA sequence: TGTGCCAGCAGCCCGGGACTAGCGGGGCGACGAGAGACCCAGTACTTC. The encoded protein is CASSPGLAGRRETQYF.

In its sample, this clonotype was seen a few times. V gene TRBV20-1 combines with J gene TRBJ2-1, with 10 positions matching TRBD2. Trimming cost V 6 bases and J 6 bases; bases outside gene matches: 14. Germline CDR1 is DFQATT and CDR2 is SNEGSKA (reference sequence). This CDR3 spans 16 amino acids. The CDR3 reads CSASDSGRAGGNEQFF. The CDR3 coding sequence is TGCAGTGCCTCTGACAGCGGGAGGGCGGGGGGCAATGAGCAGTTCTTC.

With respect to this clonotype: A junction boundary mismatches the germline segment, possibly from a read error. The chain couples TRBV5-1 to TRBJ2-5, with 8 bases matching TRBD2. CDR3 size: 15 residues. In germline, CDR1 is SGHRS, CDR2 YFSETQ. CDR3 protein: CASSLSGTDQETQNF. CDR3 DNA sequence: TGCGCCAGCAGCCTTAGCGGGACCGACCAAGAGACCCAGAACTTC.

In this sample, this clonotype turned up a few times. The J gene is TRBJ2-7, the V gene TRBV7-9; D possibly corresponds to TRBD1 (5 bases). Germline CDR1 SEHNR, CDR2 FQNEAQ (reference sequence). This CDR3 spans 13 amino acids. The germline V and J ends were trimmed by 1 base and 7 bases, with 11 bases remaining between them. The CDR3 region has the DNA TGTGCCAGCAGCTTAGAGGGGATGGGGGAGCAGTACTTC. Protein product: CASSLEGMGEQYF.

This clonotype appeared a few times. The CDR3 DNA follows: TGTGCCAGCAGCGTTATGGTGGGGACCCAGTACTTC. It is translated as CASSVMVGTQYF. The rearrangement uses TRBV7-2 and TRBJ2-5, with D hard to call. V was pared by 5 bases and J by 7 bases, with 11 bases between. This CDR3 has 12 residues. Germline CDR1 is SGHTA and CDR2 is FQGNSA.

The V call is TRBV12-3 or TRBV12-4, the J call TRBJ2-7; D may be TRBD1 or TRBD2 (5 bases each). The V gene lost 3 bases and the J gene lost 2 bases, with 14 bases spanning the gap. The CDR3 extends over 15 amino acids. The CDR3 DNA follows: TGTGCCAGCAGTTTCGGGGCCCTTGTAACCTACGAGCAGTACTTC. It codes for CASSFGALVTYEQYF.

V and J are TRBV7-9 and TRBJ2-2; maybe TRBD1 (6 bases). V dropped 5 bases and J dropped 7 bases, with 8 bases sitting between them. Germline values: CDR1 SEHNR, CDR2 FQNEAQ (reference sequence). The CDR3 is 12 residues long. The CDR3 bases are TGTGCCAGCAGCCCGACAGGCGGGGAGCTGTTTTTT. As protein: CASSPTGGELFF.

This rearrangement joins TRBV7-2 to TRBJ2-7; 8 nucleotides line up with TRBD2. The CDR3 has 13 residues. Germline V gives CDR1 SGHTA, CDR2 FQGNSA. V trimming: 5 bases; J trimming: 5 bases; junction bases outside the gene matches: 5. The chain's CDR3 is CASSPSAGDEQYF. CDR3 coding DNA: TGTGCCAGCAGCCCATCAGCGGGAGACGAGCAGTACTTC. Full variable domain (outside the CDR3, taken from reference TRBV7-2 and TRBJ2-7): GAGVSQSPSNKVTEKGKDVELRCDPISGHTALYWYRQSLGQGLEFLIYFQGNSAPDKSGLPSDRFSAERTGGSVSTLTIQRTQQEDSAVYLCASSPSAGDEQYFGPGTRLTVT.

The chain combines TRBV12-3 or TRBV12-4 with TRBJ2-1; D gene ambiguous. V lost 0 bases, J lost 7 bases, and 16 bases lay in between. The CDR3 totals 16 residues. This CDR3 reads CASSLARAIVLNEQFF. CDR3 in DNA: TGTGCCAGCAGTTTAGCTAGGGCCATAGTTTTGAATGAGCAGTTCTTC.

Only a few counts were recorded for this clonotype. V gene TRBV18 combines with J gene TRBJ2-7; TRBD2 matches 8 bases. Germline V gene lookup returns CDR1 KGHSH and CDR2 LQKENI. This CDR3 comprises 15 residues. Trimming cost V 0 bases and J 3 bases; bases outside gene matches: 4. The CDR3: CASSPPLAGGYEQYF. The CDR3 nucleotides are TGTGCCAGCTCACCACCGTTGGCGGGAGGCTACGAGCAGTACTTC.